This entry lists 3 T cell receptor beta chains sequenced from one sample in a study of beta chain features in type 1 diabetes. These TCRs' antigens remain unknown. Of the isolated RNA, all was reverse transcribed, and so the sequenced material was expressed TCRB transcripts. Profiling relied on immunoSEQ multiplex PCR, and the TCRdb table lists in-frame clones only, not all of them. The table includes a few hundred thousand clones, about a tenth detected once. Regarding the study as a whole: Type 1 diabetes patients had TCRB CDR3s that were shorter (moderately but significantly so) in all four CD4+ subsets.

The sample was naive CD4+ T cells from blood. The receptor set was obtained from a man between 25 and 39 years old with type 1 diabetes.

V usage is TRBV9 and J usage is TRBJ2-2; D not resolved. Trimming removed 0 bases at V and 7 bases at J, with 4 bases between. This CDR3 comprises 12 residues. Germline lookup yields CDR1 SGDLS and CDR2 YYNGEE. CDR3 DNA sequence: TGTGCCAGCAGCGTAGTTAACGGGGAGCTGTTTTTT. Encoded protein: CASSVVNGELFF.

This clone was observed a few times. The V call is TRBV10-3, the J call TRBJ2-1; 11 nucleotides agree with TRBD2. Losses at the gene ends were 10 bases for V and 5 bases for J; bases not matched to a gene: 4. Germline V CDR1 and CDR2: ENHRY, SYGVKD. This CDR3 has 13 amino acids. The CDR3: CATSGGTHNEQFF. The CDR3 coding sequence is TGTGCCACTAGCGGGGGGACCCACAATGAGCAGTTCTTC.

The V call is TRBV6-5, the J call TRBJ1-1; D unclear. CDR3 size: 15 residues. Trimming cost V 0 bases and J 1 base, with 9 bases left between them. CDR1 and CDR2 (germline): MNHEY, SVGAGI. The CDR3 DNA follows: TGTGCCAGCAGTTACTCGACACGGCCGAACACTGAAGCTTTCTTT. This codes for CASSYSTRPNTEAFF.